The 26 T cell receptor beta chains reported below all come from one sample, sequenced in a study of cytomegalovirus exposure and HLA in healthy donors. The PCR contained 60 Vbeta and 13 Jbeta primers. The method was immunoSEQ multiplex PCR; TCRdb's version includes in-frame clones alone and lacks a portion of them. The sample shows about 170,000 clones, 65% to 90% of them seen only once. Sample: PBMCs. The source of these receptors is a male donor in good health and CMV-seronegative.

This chain connects TRBV11-2 to TRBJ2-5, with TRBD1 identical over 9 bases. The CDR3 runs to 17 residues. The V segment lost 2 bases and the J segment 2 bases; nucleotides outside the gene matches: 9. CDR1 and CDR2 from the germline V gene are SGHAT and FQNNGV. Here the CDR3 DNA reads TGTGCCAGCAGCTTATACTCCCCGGGACAGGGACAAGAGACCCAGTACTTC. Its translation: CASSLYSPGQGQETQYF.

This clone was seen only once. The rearrangement uses TRBV5-4 and TRBJ2-1, with 10 bases identical to TRBD2. This CDR3 is built from 15 residues. The V gene end was trimmed by 2 bases and the J gene end by 5 bases; junction bases not matched to a gene: 4. The V gene's germline CDR1 is SGHNT and CDR2 YYREEE (reference sequence). The CDR3 DNA sequence: TGTGCCAGCAGCTTAACTAGCGGGGCACACAATGAGCAGTTCTTC. Protein: CASSLTSGAHNEQFF.

In DNA form, the CDR3 reads TGTGCCAGCTCATCCCAAATGGACAGCTACACCTTC. Translating it yields CASSSQMDSYTF. The rearrangement uses TRBV18 and TRBJ1-2, with a weak D call TRBD1 (5 bases). Germline V gene data show CDR1 as KGHSH and CDR2 as LQKENI. CDR3 length: 12 residues. Trimming cost V 5 bases and J 9 bases, with 13 bases left between them.

The DNA for the CDR3 is TGCGCCAGCAGCTTGGGGAAGGGGGTCACCGGGGAGCTGTTTTTT. This sequence encodes CASSLGKGVTGELFF. The chain combines TRBV5-1 with TRBJ2-2; tentatively, D is TRBD1 (6 bases). The V end lost 0 bases, the J end lost 4 bases, and 10 bases lay between the germline ends. The CDR3 covers 15 residues. CDR1 and CDR2 from the germline V gene are SGHRS and YFSETQ.

This clone was seen a handful of times. The rearrangement links TRBV6-1 to TRBJ2-1; 9 bases are shared with TRBD1. CDR1 is MNHNS, CDR2 SASEGT, per germline. The V segment lost 6 bases and the J segment 6 bases; nucleotides outside the gene matches: 6. The length of the CDR3 is 14 residues. DNA of the CDR3: TGTGCCAGCAGGAGGGACAGGGAGGCCAATGAGCAGTTCTTC. Encoded protein: CASRRDREANEQFF.

CDR3 nucleotides: TGTGCCAGCAGCCGAGCGCGGGAAGAGACCCAGTACTTC. Its protein is CASSRAREETQYF. This rearrangement joins TRBV11-3 to TRBJ2-5, with D tentatively TRBD2 (5 bases). Germline CDR1 SGHNT, CDR2 YENEEA. V dropped 5 bases and J dropped 3 bases, with 10 bases sitting between them. CDR3 length: 13 residues.

V usage is TRBV29-1 and J usage is TRBJ2-3; D call uncertain. Germline CDR1 and CDR2: SQVTM and ANQGSEA. V was clipped by 8 bases and J by 1 base, with 13 bases between them. CDR3 size: 13 residues. The CDR3 region is CSQWHAGTDTQYF. The CDR3 DNA sequence: TGCAGCCAGTGGCATGCAGGCACAGATACGCAGTATTTT.

The CDR3 reads CSVIHRDRGLWNTEAFF. The CDR3 nucleotides are TGCAGCGTTATCCACCGGGACAGGGGGCTTTGGAACACTGAAGCTTTCTTT. The chain has TRBV29-1 and TRBJ1-1, with 12 bases aligning to TRBD1. CDR1 is SQVTM and CDR2 is ANQGSEA in the germline V gene. J gave up 1 base and V 5 bases, and 11 bases lay outside the gene matches. The CDR3 has 17 residues.

This clone occurred a few times. The chain combines TRBV4-3 with TRBJ2-1; 10 bases map to TRBD2. Trimming at V came to 3 bases and at J to 10 bases, leaving 6 bases not matched to a gene. This CDR3 comprises 14 residues. The germline CDR1 and CDR2 sequences are LGHNA and YSLEER. Written as DNA, the CDR3 is TGCGCCAGCAGCCAGTTAGCGGGGGGTGGGGAGCAGTTCTTC. It yields the protein CASSQLAGGGEQFF.

The V and J genes are TRBV5-5 and TRBJ1-1; D call uncertain. V was shortened by 4 bases and J by 4 bases, with 17 bases between the two germline ends. The CDR3 runs to 15 residues. Germline loops: CDR1 SGHKS, CDR2 YYEKEE (reference sequence). The DNA of the CDR3 is TGTGCCAGCAGCCCGGATCGGGTTTTCGGCACTGAAGCTTTCTTT. Protein sequence: CASSPDRVFGTEAFF.

The chain links TRBV7-2 to TRBJ1-6; no definite D call. The V gene's germline CDR1 is SGHTA and CDR2 FQGNSA. The CDR3 totals 17 residues. The V end lost 1 base, the J end lost 2 bases, and 12 bases lay between the germline ends. The CDR3 reads CASSLGSQAAYNSPLHF. CDR3 bases: TGTGCCAGCAGCTTAGGGTCGCAGGCCGCCTATAATTCACCCCTCCACTTT.

With respect to this clone: The CDR3 does not end in the conserved phenylalanine or tryptophan, so this is likely a read error. This rearrangement joins TRBV6-1 to TRBJ1-2; a possible D gene is TRBD1 (6 bases). This CDR3 spans 12 amino acids. Germline CDR1 is MNHNS and CDR2 is SASEGT. V was shortened by 6 bases and J by 8 bases, with 13 bases between the two germline ends. This CDR3 reads CASSLQGRGYTL. The CDR3 DNA follows: TGTGCCAGCAGCCTACAGGGACGGGGCTACACCCTC.

The CDR3 DNA sequence: TGCGCCAGCAGCTTGGGCGGGGCGGGTCAGCCCCAGCATTTT. Translated: CASSLGGAGQPQHF. V and J are TRBV5-1 and TRBJ1-5, with D possibly being TRBD1 (5 bases). CDR1 and CDR2 from the germline V gene are SGHRS and YFSETQ. V lost 0 bases, J lost 6 bases, and 10 bases lay in between. CDR3 length equals 14 residues.

The chain uses TRBV9 and TRBJ2-2; 10 bases align to TRBD2. Germline V gives CDR1 SGDLS, CDR2 YYNGEE. The V gene end was trimmed by 0 bases and the J gene end by 7 bases; junction bases not matched to a gene: 9. CDR3 length equals 17 residues. As DNA, the CDR3 is TGTGCCAGCAGCGTAGGGGGTAGCGGGGGGTCGGACGGGGAGCTGTTTTTT. It encodes CASSVGGSGGSDGELFF.

The chain combines TRBV15 with TRBJ2-3; 15 bases are a match to TRBD2. Losses at the gene ends were 6 bases for V and 6 bases for J; bases not matched to a gene: 7. Germline-derived CDR1 and CDR2 are LNHNV and YYDKDF (reference sequence). The CDR3 length is 16 residues. CDR3 DNA: TGTGCCACCAGAGTCGGACTAGCGGGGGGGCTGGATACGCAGTATTTT. Translation: CATRVGLAGGLDTQYF.

The chain joins TRBV13 to TRBJ2-1, with D possibly being TRBD1 (8 bases). V gave up 5 bases and J gave up 6 bases, with 14 bases separating them. The CDR3 totals 14 residues. Germline V gene sequence: CDR1 PRHDT, CDR2 FYEKMQ (reference sequence). Here the CDR3 reads CASSTYRGGNEQFF. The DNA of the CDR3 is TGTGCCAGCAGCACTTACAGGGGGGGCAATGAGCAGTTCTTC.

J is TRBJ1-1 and V is TRBV10-3, with TRBD1 as a possible D gene (6 bases). The V gene lost 11 bases and the J gene lost 4 bases, with 17 bases spanning the gap. The CDR3 loop spans 13 amino acids. Germline V gives CDR1 ENHRY, CDR2 SYGVKD. In nucleotides, the CDR3 is TGTGCCGCTAAGGGGGGGTCGGGCACTGAAGCTTTCTTT. It translates to CAAKGGSGTEAFF.

The chain recombines TRBV5-1 with TRBJ2-5, with D maybe TRBD2 (6 bases). Trimming stripped 3 bases from V and 5 bases from J, with 17 bases between. This CDR3 contains 15 residues. From germline, CDR1 is SGHRS and CDR2 YFSETQ. CDR3 bases: TGCGCCAGCAGCTCCTTAACAGGAGGGCGGGAGACCCAGTACTTC. Its translation: CASSSLTGGRETQYF.

V gene TRBV15 combines with J gene TRBJ1-2; D gene uncertain. The germline V gene encodes CDR1 LNHNV and CDR2 YYDKDF (reference sequence). The CDR3 consists of 12 residues. V was cut by 4 bases and J by 5 bases, with 8 bases left in between. CDR3 sequence (DNA): TGTGCCACCAGCACGGGGAGGTATGGCTACACCTTC. Amino acid sequence: CATSTGRYGYTF.

The chain uses TRBV19 and TRBJ2-5; TRBD1 agrees at 9 bases. The length of the CDR3 is 16 residues. The germline CDR1 and CDR2 sequences are LNHDA and SQIVND (reference sequence). V was clipped by 1 base and J by 5 bases; unmatched bases: 8. The DNA of the CDR3 is TGTGCCAGTAGTATAGCCCATACAGGGGGCGCCGAGACCCAGTACTTC. Protein: CASSIAHTGGAETQYF.

The chain has TRBV7-6 and TRBJ2-3; no clear D. Germline CDR1 reads SGHVS; CDR2 reads FNYEAQ. CDR3 length: 13 residues. Trimming shortened V by 2 bases and J by 3 bases, and 6 bases separated the two germline ends. The CDR3 nucleotides are TGTGCCAGCAGCTTAATTAGTACAGATACGCAGTATTTT. Translating gives CASSLISTDTQYF.

The V call is TRBV25-1, the J call TRBJ1-4; 9 bases line up with TRBD1. The CDR3 is 16 amino acids. Germline V gene sequence: CDR1 MGHDK, CDR2 SYGVNS. V shed 7 bases and J 5 bases; nucleotides not matched to a gene: 11. CDR3 DNA: TGTGCCAGCAAATCTCATTCGGGACAGGGCAATGAAAAACTGTTTTTT. Encoded protein: CASKSHSGQGNEKLFF.

The chain uses TRBV6-4 and TRBJ2-2; D uncertain. The CDR3 is 13 residues long. With 3 bases removed from V and 5 bases from J, the gap between germline ends came to 7 bases. Germline values: CDR1 MRHNA, CDR2 SNTAGT. For the CDR3, the DNA is TGTGCCAGCAGTGAATCAGTAACCGGGGAGCTGTTTTTT. Its translation: CASSESVTGELFF.

J is TRBJ1-1 and V is TRBV7-8; no reliable D call. Trimming pared 1 base from V and 4 bases from J, leaving 10 bases between. Germline loops: CDR1 SGHVS, CDR2 FQNEAQ. The CDR3 spans 14 residues. The CDR3 bases are TGTGCCAGCAGCTTAGTAGGGCGGGGCACTGAAGCTTTCTTT. Translated, it gives CASSLVGRGTEAFF.

This clone was counted only a few times. This sequence joins TRBV5-1 and TRBJ2-7; D is possibly TRBD1 (6 bases). Germline CDR1 and CDR2: SGHRS and YFSETQ. The V end lost 0 bases, the J end lost 2 bases, and 9 bases lay between the germline ends. CDR3 length equals 14 residues. CDR3 nucleotides: TGCGCCAGCAGCTTGGGGGACATCCCCTACGAGCAGTACTTC. It encodes CASSLGDIPYEQYF. The whole variable domain, remainder taken from reference TRBV5-1 and TRBJ2-7, is KAGVTQTPRYLIKTRGQQVTLSCSPISGHRSVSWYQQTPGQGLQFLFEYFSETQRNKGNFPGRFSGRQFSNSRSEMNVSTLELGDSALYLCASSLGDIPYEQYFGPGTRLTVT.

CDR3 nucleotides: TGTGCCAGCAGAAAGACAGGACGGAACACTGAAGCTTTCTTT. Translated: CASRKTGRNTEAFF. V gene TRBV6-5 combines with J gene TRBJ1-1; TRBD1 is a possible D gene (6 bases). The germline gives CDR1 MNHEY, CDR2 SVGAGI. This CDR3 has 14 residues. The ends were cut back, 6 bases at V and 1 base at J, with 12 bases in the middle.